The T cell receptor beta chain under discussion was sequenced for a study of T cell responses to AZD1222 COVID-19 vaccine. The V and J ends lost 2 bases and 2 bases, in that order; junction bases with no gene match: 3. The CDR3 has 14 amino acids. CDR1 is SGHRS and CDR2 is YFSETQ in the germline V gene. Profiled with immunoSEQ multiplex PCR; TCRdb holds only in-frame clones, not every one. The sample lists 200,000 or so clones; over 70% were seen once. On this clone itself: What it binds is unknown.

General study results and limits: Among spike-specific TCRs, nearly half reportedly target unmutated variant regions. Only 5 or 6 individuals given AZD1222 were seropositive at baseline.

The chain uses TRBV5-1 and TRBJ2-7, with 8 bases fitting TRBD2. Sequenced material: peripheral blood, taken on day 0 of MenACWY control vaccination. This TCR was recovered from an adult in good health. The CDR3 loop is CASSFATSAYEQYF. Here the CDR3 DNA reads TGCGCCAGCAGCTTCGCGACTAGCGCCTACGAGCAGTACTTC.